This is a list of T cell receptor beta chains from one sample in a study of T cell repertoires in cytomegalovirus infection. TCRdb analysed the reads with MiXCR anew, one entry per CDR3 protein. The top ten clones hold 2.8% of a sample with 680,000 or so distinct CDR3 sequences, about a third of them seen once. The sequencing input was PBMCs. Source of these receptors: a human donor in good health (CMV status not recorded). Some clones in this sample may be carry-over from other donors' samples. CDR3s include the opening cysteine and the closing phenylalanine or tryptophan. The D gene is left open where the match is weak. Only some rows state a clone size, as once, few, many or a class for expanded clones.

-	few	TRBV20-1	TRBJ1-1	CSARMNTEAFF	TGCAGTGCTAGGATGAACACTGAAGCTTTCTTT
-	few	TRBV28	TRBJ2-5	CASREWGRQETQYF	TGTGCCTCCCGAGAGTGGGGGAGGCAAGAGACCCAGTACTTC
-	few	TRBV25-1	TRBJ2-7	CASSEDGLEQYF	TGTGCCAGCAGTGAAGACGGGCTCGAGCAGTACTTC
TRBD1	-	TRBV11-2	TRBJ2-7	CASSSLGGQGPYEQYF	TGTGCCAGCAGCTCGTTGGGCGGACAGGGGCCCTACGAGCAGTACTTC
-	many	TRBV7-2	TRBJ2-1	CASSGDPANEQFF	TGTGCCAGCAGCGGGGACCCAGCCAATGAGCAGTTCTTC
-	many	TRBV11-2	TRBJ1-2	CASSFFVQGSYGYTF	TGTGCCAGCAGCTTTTTCGTCCAGGGGTCGTATGGCTACACCTTC
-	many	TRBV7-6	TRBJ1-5	CASSSDRDQPQHF	TGTGCCAGCAGCTCAGACCGCGATCAGCCCCAGCATTTT
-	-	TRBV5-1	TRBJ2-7	CASSLIPAHEQYF	TGCGCCAGCAGTTTAATTCCCGCTCACGAGCAGTACTTC
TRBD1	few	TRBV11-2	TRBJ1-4	CASSLIRDSSTNEKLFF	TGTGCCAGCAGCCTAATCCGGGACAGCTCAACTAATGAAAAACTGTTTTTT
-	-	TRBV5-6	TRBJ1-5	CASSLGVTGRDQPQHF	TGTGCCAGCAGCTTGGGCGTTACAGGGAGGGATCAGCCCCAGCATTTT
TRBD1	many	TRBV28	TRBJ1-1	CASSLGVRGLTEAFF	TGTGCCAGCAGTTTAGGAGTCAGGGGGCTCACTGAAGCTTTCTTT
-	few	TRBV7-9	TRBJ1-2	CASESGPGQGYGYTF	TGTGCCAGCGAATCAGGCCCGGGGCAGGGCTATGGCTACACCTTC
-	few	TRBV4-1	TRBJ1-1	CASSRPGSNTEAFF	TGCGCCAGCAGCCGTCCCGGTTCGAACACTGAAGCTTTCTTT
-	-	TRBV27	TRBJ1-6	CASSLSRNSPLHF	TGTGCCAGCAGTTTATCCAGGAATTCACCCCTCCACTTT
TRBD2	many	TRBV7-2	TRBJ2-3	CASSYSSGRYTDTQYF	TGTGCCAGCAGCTACTCTAGCGGGAGATACACAGATACGCAGTATTTT
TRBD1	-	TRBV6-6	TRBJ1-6	CASRTGLQYNSPLHF	TGTGCCAGCAGGACAGGGCTACAGTATAATTCACCCCTCCACTTT
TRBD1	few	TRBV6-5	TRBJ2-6	CASSRQGSTGANVLTF	TGTGCCAGCAGTAGACAGGGGTCCACTGGGGCCAACGTCCTGACTTTC
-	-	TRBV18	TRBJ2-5	CATENGASKTQYF	TGTGCCACAGAAAATGGCGCGTCAAAGACCCAGTACTTC
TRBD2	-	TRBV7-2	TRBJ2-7	CASSRRTSGGASYEQYF	TGTGCCAGCAGCCGAAGGACTAGCGGAGGAGCATCCTACGAGCAGTACTTC
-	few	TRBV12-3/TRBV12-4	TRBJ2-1	CASSWTVNEQFF	TGTGCCAGCAGTTGGACAGTCAATGAGCAGTTCTTC
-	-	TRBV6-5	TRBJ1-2	CASSYSTSGSGYGYTF	TGTGCCAGCAGTTACTCGACTTCAGGGTCCGGCTATGGCTACACCTTC
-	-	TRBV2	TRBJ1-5	CASSEGRISNQPQHF	TGTGCCAGCAGTGAAGGCCGGATTAGCAATCAGCCCCAGCATTTT
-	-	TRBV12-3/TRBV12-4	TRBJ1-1	CASSLLSTMNTEAFF	TGTGCCAGCAGTTTATTGTCAACAATGAACACTGAAGCTTTCTTT
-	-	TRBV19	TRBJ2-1	CASSPVASTEQFF	TGTGCCAGTAGCCCCGTGGCTAGTACTGAGCAGTTCTTC
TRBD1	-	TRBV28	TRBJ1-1	CASSRTGRSEAFF	TGTGCCAGCAGCCGGACAGGGAGGTCTGAAGCTTTCTTT
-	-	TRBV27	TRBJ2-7	CASSLWGGRGGNEQYF	TGTGCCAGCAGTTTATGGGGGGGCAGGGGTGGTAACGAGCAGTACTTC
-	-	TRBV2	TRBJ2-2	CAGRGAGELFF	TGTGCCGGCCGTGGAGCTGGGGAGCTGTTTTTT
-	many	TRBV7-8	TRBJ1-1	CASNPRDRGEAFF	TGTGCCAGCAACCCTCGCGATAGGGGTGAAGCTTTCTTT
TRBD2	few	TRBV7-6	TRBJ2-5	CASSLNSGSGETQYF	TGTGCCAGCAGCTTAAATAGCGGGAGTGGAGAGACCCAGTACTTC
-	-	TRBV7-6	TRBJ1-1	CAGRNSQNTEAFF	TGTGCCGGAAGGAACAGTCAGAACACTGAAGCTTTCTTT
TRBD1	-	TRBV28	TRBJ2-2	CASSSNYRDRAVRGELFF	TGTGCCAGCAGTTCCAATTATCGGGACAGGGCGGTGCGTGGGGAGCTGTTTTTT
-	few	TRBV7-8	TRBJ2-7	CASSPPQGIHEQYF	TGTGCCAGCAGCCCCCCACAGGGAATCCACGAGCAGTACTTC
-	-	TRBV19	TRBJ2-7	CASSIVVGSYEQYF	TGTGCCAGTAGTATAGTTGTGGGATCTTACGAGCAGTACTTC
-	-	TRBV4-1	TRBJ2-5	CASSQVVGAGETQYF	TGCGCCAGCAGCCAAGTTGTAGGTGCGGGCGAGACCCAGTACTTC
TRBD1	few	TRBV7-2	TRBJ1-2	CASSPWTGSEGYTF	TGTGCCAGCAGCCCCTGGACAGGGTCGGAGGGCTACACCTTC
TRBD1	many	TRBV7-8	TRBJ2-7	CASSSTQPGTGLHEQYF	TGTGCCAGCAGCTCCACCCAACCCGGGACAGGGCTCCACGAGCAGTACTTC
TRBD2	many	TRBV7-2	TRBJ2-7	CASSSGGSSYEQYF	TGTGCCAGCAGCTCGGGGGGGAGCTCCTACGAGCAGTACTTC
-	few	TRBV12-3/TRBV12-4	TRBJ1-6	CASSFAGSPLHF	TGTGCCAGCAGTTTCGCAGGGTCACCCCTCCACTTT
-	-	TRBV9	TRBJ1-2	CASSPEGDTYYGYTF	TGTGCCAGCAGCCCGGAGGGGGACACCTATTATGGCTACACCTTC
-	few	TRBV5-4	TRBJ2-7	CASSLSSDYSSYEQYF	TGTGCCAGCAGCTTGAGTTCAGACTACAGCTCCTACGAGCAGTACTTC
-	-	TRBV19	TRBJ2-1	CASSIDPVQDDEQFF	TGTGCCAGTAGTATAGACCCTGTGCAGGACGATGAGCAGTTCTTC
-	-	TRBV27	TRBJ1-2	CASSSDGPRGGDTF	TGTGCCAGCAGTTCGGACGGGCCCCGGGGTGGAGACACCTTC
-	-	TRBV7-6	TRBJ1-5	CASSRGGTTSNQPQHF	TGTGCCAGCAGCCGGGGAGGGACAACTAGCAATCAGCCCCAGCATTTT
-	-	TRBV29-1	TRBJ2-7	CSVEGGTDSYEQYF	TGCAGCGTTGAAGGCGGGACGGACAGCTACGAGCAGTACTTC
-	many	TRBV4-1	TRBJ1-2	CASSLSMGQGGGYTF	TGCGCCAGCAGCCTAAGTATGGGGCAGGGTGGCGGCTACACCTTC
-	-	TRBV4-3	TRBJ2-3	CASSQDKGGAFTDTQYF	TGCGCCAGCAGCCAAGATAAAGGAGGGGCCTTCACAGATACGCAGTATTTT
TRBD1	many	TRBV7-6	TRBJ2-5	CASSPMGRQGTETQYF	TGTGCCAGCAGCCCGATGGGAAGACAGGGGACGGAGACCCAGTACTTC
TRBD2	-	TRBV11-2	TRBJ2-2	CASSSPGGRSTGELFF	TGTGCCAGCAGTTCGCCCGGCGGGAGGAGCACCGGGGAGCTGTTTTTT
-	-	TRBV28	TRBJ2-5	CASRTTGRGETQYF	TGTGCCAGCAGAACTACAGGGAGAGGAGAGACCCAGTACTTC
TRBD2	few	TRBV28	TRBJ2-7	CASSLLLLAGVPSEQYF	TGTGCCAGCAGTTTATTGCTACTAGCGGGGGTCCCCAGCGAGCAGTACTTC
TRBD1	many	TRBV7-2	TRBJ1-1	CASSIYRGMNTEAFF	TGTGCCAGCAGCATCTACAGGGGTATGAACACTGAAGCTTTCTTT